Listed below are T cell receptor beta chains from one sample, sequenced in a study of cytomegalovirus exposure and HLA in healthy donors. Measured with immunoSEQ multiplex PCR; TCRdb has only the in-frame clones, and not every one. The record lists 120,000 to 150,000 clones, of which the ten most abundant hold around 1.5%. Specimen: PBMCs. The receptors stem from a woman aged 45-65 years in good health and CMV-seronegative. CDR3s include the opening cysteine and the closing phenylalanine or tryptophan. The order of the fields is CDR3 DNA, CDR3 protein, V gene, D gene, J gene. D genes are given only for firm matches.

DNA: TGTGCCAGCTCACCAGGGACTAGCGGGGGGCTATACGCCTACGAGCAGTACTTC
CDR3: CASSPGTSGGLYAYEQYF
V: TRBV18
D: TRBD2
J: TRBJ2-7

DNA: TGCGCCAGCAGCCAAACGGGGAACATTCAGTACTTC
CDR3: CASSQTGNIQYF
V: TRBV4-1
D: .
J: TRBJ2-4

DNA: TGTGCCAGCAGTGAGGGTCAGGGACAGAGCGATGAGCAGTTCTTC
CDR3: CASSEGQGQSDEQFF
V: TRBV6-1
D: TRBD1
J: TRBJ2-1

DNA: TGCGCCAGCAGCTTGAGCCTAGCGGTTGAGCAGTTCTTC
CDR3: CASSLSLAVEQFF
V: TRBV5-1
D: TRBD2
J: TRBJ2-1

DNA: TGTGCCAGCAGTGAACTTACAGGGGTCCCGGGGTCGGTAGCTTTCTTT
CDR3: CASSELTGVPGSVAFF
V: TRBV28
D: TRBD1
J: TRBJ1-1

DNA: TGTGCCAGCAGTCTACAGGGTGAGGTGTTCTTC
CDR3: CASSLQGEVFF
V: TRBV2
D: .
J: TRBJ2-1

DNA: TGCGCCAGCAACCTGCCCGGGACAGGGAGGTACGAGCAGTACTTC
CDR3: CASNLPGTGRYEQYF
V: TRBV5-1
D: TRBD1
J: TRBJ2-7

DNA: TGTGCCAGCAGTTTGACAGGGAACTATGGCTACACCTTC
CDR3: CASSLTGNYGYTF
V: TRBV6-1
D: TRBD1
J: TRBJ1-2

DNA: TGCGCCAGCAGCATTCGGACTAGCGGGAGGGCCAGCGAGCAGTACTTC
CDR3: CASSIRTSGRASEQYF
V: TRBV5-1
D: TRBD2
J: TRBJ2-7

DNA: TGTGCCACCAGCAGCCGGGACAGTGGCGCTGAAGCTTTCTTT
CDR3: CATSSRDSGAEAFF
V: TRBV15
D: TRBD1
J: TRBJ1-1

DNA: TGTGCCAGCAGTTTATTCCCCCGGACAGGGTCTGACAATGAGCAGTTCTTC
CDR3: CASSLFPRTGSDNEQFF
V: TRBV28
D: TRBD1
J: TRBJ2-1

DNA: TGTGCCAGCAGCGTAGCTGGACTAGCGGGAGGCTACGAGCAGTACTTC
CDR3: CASSVAGLAGGYEQYF
V: TRBV9
D: TRBD2
J: TRBJ2-7

DNA: TGTGCCAGTAGTATAGGTGCGCAGCCCCAGCATTTT
CDR3: CASSIGAQPQHF
V: TRBV19
D: .
J: TRBJ1-5